The clone carrying this T cell receptor (beta chain) was seen at least ten times. Its antigen is not known. The sample comes from a study of Graves' ophthalmopathy and Graves' hyperthyroidism. Study observations and caveats: The model reached roughly 71% sensitivity and around 74% specificity for predicting ophthalmopathy progression. Clonotypes were expanded in thyroid at above 0.001 frequency, and most also appeared in blood.

Ages of hyperthyroidism patients ran from 18 to 65, and their diagnoses were new, under 2 months' duration. Scientists amplified the TCR beta CDR3 regions from RNA transcripts. The library came from an HTBI-primed first-round RT-PCR and a second-round multiplex PCR. MiXCR, run by TCRdb on the multiplex PCR reads, gives a single entry per CDR3 protein. The table has more than 1,000,000 distinct CDR3 sequences, approximately 35% seen once. The specimen sequenced was peripheral blood or thyroid tissue (not recorded which). This TCR came from an adult man with Graves' hyperthyroidism.

The CDR3 coding sequence is TGCAGTGCTCGTCTAGCGGGGGTAGAGACCCAGTACTTC. As protein: CSARLAGVETQYF. This chain uses TRBV20-1 with TRBJ2-5; 10 bases map to TRBD2. This CDR3 has 13 residues. Germline trimming cut 5 bases from V and 4 bases from J; bases unmatched to any gene: 4. CDR1 DFQATT and CDR2 SNEGSKA come from the germline V gene (reference sequence).